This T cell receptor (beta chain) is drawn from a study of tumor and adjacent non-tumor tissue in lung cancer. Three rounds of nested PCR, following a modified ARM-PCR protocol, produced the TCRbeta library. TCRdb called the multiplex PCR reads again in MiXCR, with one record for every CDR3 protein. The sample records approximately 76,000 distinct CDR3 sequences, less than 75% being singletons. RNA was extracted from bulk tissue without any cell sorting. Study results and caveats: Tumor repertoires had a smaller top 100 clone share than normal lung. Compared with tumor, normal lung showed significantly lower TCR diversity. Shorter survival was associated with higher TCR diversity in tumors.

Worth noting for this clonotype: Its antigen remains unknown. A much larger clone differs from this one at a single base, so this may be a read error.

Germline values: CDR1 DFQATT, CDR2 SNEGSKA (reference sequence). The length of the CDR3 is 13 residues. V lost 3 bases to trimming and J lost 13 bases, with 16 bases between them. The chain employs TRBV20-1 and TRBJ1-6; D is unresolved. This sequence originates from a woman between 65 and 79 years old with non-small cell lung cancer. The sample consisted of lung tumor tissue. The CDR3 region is CSASQAEKVPLHF. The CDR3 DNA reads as TGCAGTGCTAGTCAGGCAGAGAAGGTGCCCCTCCACTTT.